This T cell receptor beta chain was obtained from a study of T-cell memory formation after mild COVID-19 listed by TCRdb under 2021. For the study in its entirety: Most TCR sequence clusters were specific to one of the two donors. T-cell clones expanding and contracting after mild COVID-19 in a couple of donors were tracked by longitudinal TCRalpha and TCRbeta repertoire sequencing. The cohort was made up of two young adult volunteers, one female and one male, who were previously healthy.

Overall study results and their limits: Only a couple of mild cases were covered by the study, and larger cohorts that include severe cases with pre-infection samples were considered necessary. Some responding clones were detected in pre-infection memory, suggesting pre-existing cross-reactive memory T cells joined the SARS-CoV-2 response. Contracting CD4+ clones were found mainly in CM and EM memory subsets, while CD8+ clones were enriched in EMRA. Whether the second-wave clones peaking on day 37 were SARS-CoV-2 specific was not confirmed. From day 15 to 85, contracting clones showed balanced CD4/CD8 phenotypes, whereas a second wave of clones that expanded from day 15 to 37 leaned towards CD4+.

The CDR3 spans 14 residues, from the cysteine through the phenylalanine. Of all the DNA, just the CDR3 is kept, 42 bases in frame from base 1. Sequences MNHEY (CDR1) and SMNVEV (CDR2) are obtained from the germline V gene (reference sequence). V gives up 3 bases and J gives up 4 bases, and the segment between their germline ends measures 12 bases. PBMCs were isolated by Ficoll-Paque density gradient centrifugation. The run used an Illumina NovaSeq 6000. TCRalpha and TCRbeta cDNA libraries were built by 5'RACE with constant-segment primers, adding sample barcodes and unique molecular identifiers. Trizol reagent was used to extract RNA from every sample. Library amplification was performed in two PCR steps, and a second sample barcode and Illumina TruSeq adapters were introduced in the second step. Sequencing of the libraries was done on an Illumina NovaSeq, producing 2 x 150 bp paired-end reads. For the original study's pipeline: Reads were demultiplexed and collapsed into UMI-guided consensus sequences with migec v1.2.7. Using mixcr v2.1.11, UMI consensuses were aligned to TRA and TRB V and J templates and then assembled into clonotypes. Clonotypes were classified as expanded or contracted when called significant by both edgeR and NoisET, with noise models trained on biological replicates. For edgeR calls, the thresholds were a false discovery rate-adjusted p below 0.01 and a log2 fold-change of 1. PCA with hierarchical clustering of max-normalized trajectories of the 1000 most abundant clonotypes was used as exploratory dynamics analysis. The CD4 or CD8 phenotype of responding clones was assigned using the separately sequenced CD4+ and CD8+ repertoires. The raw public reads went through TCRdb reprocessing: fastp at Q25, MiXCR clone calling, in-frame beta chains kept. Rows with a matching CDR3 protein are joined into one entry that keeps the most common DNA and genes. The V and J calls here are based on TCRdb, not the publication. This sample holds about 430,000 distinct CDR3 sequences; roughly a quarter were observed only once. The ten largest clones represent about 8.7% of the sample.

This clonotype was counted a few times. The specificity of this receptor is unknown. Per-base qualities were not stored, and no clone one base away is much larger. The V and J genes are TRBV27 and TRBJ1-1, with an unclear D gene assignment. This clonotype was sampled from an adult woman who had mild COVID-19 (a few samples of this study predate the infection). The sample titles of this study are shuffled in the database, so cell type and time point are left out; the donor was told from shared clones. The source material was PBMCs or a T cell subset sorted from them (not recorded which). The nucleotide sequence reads TGTGCCAGCAGTTTTCTCGGTTTAGGCACTGAAGCTTTCTTT. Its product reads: CASSFLGLGTEAFF.